Here is one TCR beta chain with its context. Its matching antigen is unknown. The sample originates from a study of spatial heterogeneity in lung cancer. Study at large: Alpha-chain detections were consistently fewer than beta-chain detections among the sequences. The study, taken as a whole, reports: Whereas they appeared in blood less at follow-up, ubiquitous expanded tumor TCRs appeared there more at resection.

CDR3 size: 12 residues. Trimming removed 2 bases at V and 7 bases at J, with 11 bases between. Germline V gives CDR1 GTSNPN, CDR2 SVGIG (reference sequence). Carried by each TCR cDNA molecule was a unique molecular identifier. TCRdb reprocessed the 5' RACE reads via MiXCR and lists one record per CDR3 protein. The sample lists 85,000 to 100,000 distinct CDR3 sequences, about an eighth occurring once. Time point in this sample: sample taken at primary tumor resection. Extraction of whole RNA from tumor, nontumor lung or frozen PBMC preceded unsorted sequencing. Patients with untreated early-stage non-small cell lung cancer, numbering 55 to 80, were the donors.

The specimen comprised PBMCs, sampled at surgery. The chain links TRBV30 to TRBJ1-2; D gene unclear. The source of this sequence is a male donor with early-stage non-small cell lung cancer. In nucleotides, the CDR3 is TGTGCCTGGAGTAGGCAGGATGGTGGCTACACCTTC. Residues: CAWSRQDGGYTF.